The text below deals with one TCR beta chain. Some clones are missing from TCRdb's copy, which holds only in-frame ones; the method was immunoSEQ multiplex PCR. The table lists about 45,000 clones, about 72% of them singletons. These data are taken from a study of radiotherapy plus CTLA-4 blockade in lung cancer. The germline V and J ends were trimmed by 4 bases and 6 bases, with 13 bases remaining between them. This CDR3 region has 14 residues. Germline V CDR1 and CDR2: SGHRS, YFSETQ. The clonotype comes from a human donor with non-small cell lung cancer who had stable disease on radiotherapy plus ipilimumab. Material: peripheral blood, obtained from a patient treated with radiotherapy plus ipilimumab. The chain carries TRBV5-1 and TRBJ1-4, with D maybe TRBD1 (5 bases). CDR3 in amino acids: CASSPTRGDEKLFF. In DNA form, the CDR3 reads TGCGCCAGCAGCCCCACCCGAGGGGATGAAAAACTGTTTTTT.